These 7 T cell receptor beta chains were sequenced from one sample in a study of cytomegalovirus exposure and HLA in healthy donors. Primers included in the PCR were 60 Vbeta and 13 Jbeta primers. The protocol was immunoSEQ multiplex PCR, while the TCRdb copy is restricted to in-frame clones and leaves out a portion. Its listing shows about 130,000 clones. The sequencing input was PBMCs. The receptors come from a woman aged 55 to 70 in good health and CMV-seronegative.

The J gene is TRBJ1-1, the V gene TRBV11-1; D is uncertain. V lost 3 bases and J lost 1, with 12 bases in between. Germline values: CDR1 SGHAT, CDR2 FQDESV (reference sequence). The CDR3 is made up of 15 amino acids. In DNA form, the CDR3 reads TGTGCCAGCAGCTTGTTCGACATCGCGAACACTGAAGCTTTCTTT. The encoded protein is CASSLFDIANTEAFF.

The CDR3 region has the DNA TGTGCCATCTCGGGGACTACCACCTACGAGCAGTACTTC. Encoded protein: CAISGTTTYEQYF. This sequence joins TRBV28 and TRBJ2-7, with 7 bases that match TRBD2. Germline CDR1 and CDR2: MDHEN and SYDVKM. The J segment lost 2 bases and the V segment lost 10 bases, leaving 8 bases of the junction unmatched. This CDR3 is 13 amino acids long. The complete variable domain, with remaining parts taken from reference TRBV28 and TRBJ2-7, reads DVKVTQSSRYLVKRTGEKVFLECVQDMDHENMFWYRQDPGLGLRLIYFSYDVKMKEKGDIPEGYSVSREKKERFSLILESASTNQTSMYLCAISGTTTYEQYFGPGTRLTVT.

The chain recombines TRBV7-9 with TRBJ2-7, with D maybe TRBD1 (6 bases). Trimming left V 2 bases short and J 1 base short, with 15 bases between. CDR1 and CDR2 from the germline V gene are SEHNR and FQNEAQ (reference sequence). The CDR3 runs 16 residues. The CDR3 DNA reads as TGTGCCAGCAGCTTATCCCCGCGGACAGAGTCCTACGAGCAGTACTTC. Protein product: CASSLSPRTESYEQYF.

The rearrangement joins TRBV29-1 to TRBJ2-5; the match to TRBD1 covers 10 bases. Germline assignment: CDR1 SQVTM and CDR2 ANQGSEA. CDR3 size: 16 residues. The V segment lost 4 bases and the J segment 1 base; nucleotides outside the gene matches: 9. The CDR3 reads CSVALRQGALQETQYF. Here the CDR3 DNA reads TGCAGCGTTGCCCTTCGACAGGGGGCCCTCCAAGAGACCCAGTACTTC.

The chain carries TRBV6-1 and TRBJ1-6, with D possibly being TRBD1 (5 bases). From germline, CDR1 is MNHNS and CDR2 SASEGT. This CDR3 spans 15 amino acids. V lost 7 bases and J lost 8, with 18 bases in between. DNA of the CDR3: TGTGCCAGCAACGGAGTGGACAAACCCTATTCACCCCTCCACTTT. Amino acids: CASNGVDKPYSPLHF.

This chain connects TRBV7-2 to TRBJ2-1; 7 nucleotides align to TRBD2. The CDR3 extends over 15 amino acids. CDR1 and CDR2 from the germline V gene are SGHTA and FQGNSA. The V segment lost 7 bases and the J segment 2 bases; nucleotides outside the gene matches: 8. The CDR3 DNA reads TGTGCCAGCACCCGTGTAGCGGGCGCCTACAATGAGCAGTTCTTC. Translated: CASTRVAGAYNEQFF.

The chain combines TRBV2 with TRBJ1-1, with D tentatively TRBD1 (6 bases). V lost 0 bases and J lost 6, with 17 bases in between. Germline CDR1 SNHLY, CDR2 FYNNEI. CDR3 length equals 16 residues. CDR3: CASSEALLQGGPEAFF. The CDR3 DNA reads TGTGCCAGCAGTGAAGCACTCCTACAGGGTGGCCCTGAAGCTTTCTTT.